This T cell receptor (beta chain) derives from a study of cytomegalovirus exposure and HLA in healthy donors. General study points: Sequencing probably produced one cluster of sequence variants that were highly shared.

Details on this clone: No antigen is known for it.

The J segment lost 0 bases and the V segment lost 5 bases, leaving 7 bases of the junction unmatched. The length of the CDR3 is 16 residues. The V gene's germline CDR1 is MDHEN and CDR2 SYDVKM. With 60 Vbeta and 13 Jbeta primers, the PCR was carried out. Assay used: immunoSEQ multiplex PCR; TCRdb lists only in-frame clones, some missing. The table has roughly 93,000 clones, 76% seen once. V gene TRBV28 combines with J gene TRBJ2-3; 8 nucleotides agree with TRBD1. This TCR came from a man between 40 and 49 years old in good health and CMV-seronegative. Sequencing was performed on PBMCs. The CDR3, as DNA: TGTGCCAGCAGTAGAGCAGGGGGCCCGAGCACAGATACGCAGTATTTT. Protein product: CASSRAGGPSTDTQYF.